The clone carrying this TCR beta chain was counted at least ten times. Its antigen is as yet unknown. Within the sample, other DNA sequences also encode this same CDR3. The record originates from a study of metastatic and nonmetastatic thyroid tumors. Study summary: Patients with malignant and benign thyroid disease provided blood and tumor or nodule tissue, whose repertoires were compared.

Thyroid surgery was preceded by no treatment in any patient. Study-wide results and caveats: Within blood and tumor, benign nodules reportedly had significantly lower TCR beta diversity than malignant thyroid tumors did.

In the original processing: Across clinicopathological groups, CDR3 differences served as the basis for building a distant-metastasis classifier for papillary thyroid cancer. TCRdb re-clonotyped the PCR reads through MiXCR. TCRdb, rather than the study authors, made the V and J calls. Here the sample spans about 23,000 clones, about 20% being singletons. Sequencing was performed on blood. The sequence was collected from a female donor with papillary thyroid cancer or a benign thyroid nodule (not recorded which). Some clones in this sample may be carry-over from other donors' samples.

DNA for the CDR3: TGTGCCAGCAGGCATGACGCCCCCGGCACTGAAGCTTTCTTT. It translates to CASRHDAPGTEAFF. V usage is TRBV6-1 and J usage is TRBJ1-1, with D unclear. The CDR3 consists of 14 residues. Trimming left V 6 bases short and J 4 bases short, with 15 bases between. Per germline, CDR1 MNHNS and CDR2 SASEGT.